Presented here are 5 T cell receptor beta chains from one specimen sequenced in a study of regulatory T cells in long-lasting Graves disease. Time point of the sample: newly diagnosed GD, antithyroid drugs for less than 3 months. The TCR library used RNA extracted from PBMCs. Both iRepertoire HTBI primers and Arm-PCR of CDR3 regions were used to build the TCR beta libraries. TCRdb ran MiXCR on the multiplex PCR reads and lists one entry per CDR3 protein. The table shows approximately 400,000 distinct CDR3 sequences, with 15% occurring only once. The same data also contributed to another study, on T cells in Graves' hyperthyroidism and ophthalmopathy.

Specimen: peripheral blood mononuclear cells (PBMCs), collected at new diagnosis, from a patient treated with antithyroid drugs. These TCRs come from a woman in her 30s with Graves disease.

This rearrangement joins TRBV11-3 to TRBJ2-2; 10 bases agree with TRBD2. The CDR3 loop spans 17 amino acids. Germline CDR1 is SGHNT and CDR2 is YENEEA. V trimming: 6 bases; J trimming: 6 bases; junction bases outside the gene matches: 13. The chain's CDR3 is CASSFTPIAGGAGELFF. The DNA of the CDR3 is TGTGCCAGCAGTTTCACTCCTATAGCGGGAGGCGCCGGGGAGCTGTTTTTT. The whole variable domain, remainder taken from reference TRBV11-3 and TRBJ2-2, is EAGVVQSPRYKIIEKKQPVAFWCNPISGHNTLYWYLQNLGQGPELLIRYENEEAVDDSQLPKDRFSAERLKGVDSTLKIQPAELGDSAVYLCASSFTPIAGGAGELFFGEGSRLTVL.

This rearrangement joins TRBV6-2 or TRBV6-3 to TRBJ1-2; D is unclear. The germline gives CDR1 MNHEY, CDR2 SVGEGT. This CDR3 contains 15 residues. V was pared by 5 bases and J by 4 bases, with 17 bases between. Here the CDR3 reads CASSESSFGSYGYTF. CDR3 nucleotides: TGTGCCAGCAGTGAATCGTCGTTTGGCTCCTATGGCTACACCTTC.

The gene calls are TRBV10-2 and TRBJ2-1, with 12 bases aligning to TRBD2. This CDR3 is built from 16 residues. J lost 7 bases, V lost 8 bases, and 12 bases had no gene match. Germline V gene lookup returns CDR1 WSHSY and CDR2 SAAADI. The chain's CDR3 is CASSSGRASDRNEQFF. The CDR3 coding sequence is TGCGCCAGCTCTAGCGGGAGGGCCAGCGATCGAAATGAGCAGTTCTTC.

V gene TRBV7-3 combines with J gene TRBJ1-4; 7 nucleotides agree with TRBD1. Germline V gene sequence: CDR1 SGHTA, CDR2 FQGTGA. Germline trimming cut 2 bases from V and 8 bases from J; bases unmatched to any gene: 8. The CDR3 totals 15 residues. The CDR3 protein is CASSLGTGVGEKLFF. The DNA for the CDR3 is TGTGCCAGCAGCTTAGGTACAGGGGTTGGCGAAAAACTGTTTTTT.

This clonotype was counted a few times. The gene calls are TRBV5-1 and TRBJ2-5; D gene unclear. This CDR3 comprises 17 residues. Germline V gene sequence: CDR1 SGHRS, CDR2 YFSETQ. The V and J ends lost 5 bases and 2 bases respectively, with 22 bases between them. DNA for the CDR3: TGCGCCAGCAGTCTGTCGGTTTCGGGTGGCAGACAAGAGACCCAGTACTTC. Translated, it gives CASSLSVSGGRQETQYF. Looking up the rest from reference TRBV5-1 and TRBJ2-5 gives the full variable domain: KAGVTQTPRYLIKTRGQQVTLSCSPISGHRSVSWYQQTPGQGLQFLFEYFSETQRNKGNFPGRFSGRQFSNSRSEMNVSTLELGDSALYLCASSLSVSGGRQETQYFGPGTRLLVL.